This entry lists 9 T cell receptor beta chains sequenced from one sample in a study of beta chain features in type 1 diabetes. No cognate antigen is known for these TCRs. The study's findings and limits: Type 1 diabetes patients had TCRB CDR3s that were shorter (moderately but significantly so) in all four CD4+ subsets.

Sequencing targeted expressed TCRB transcripts, as all isolated RNA had been reverse transcribed. Assay: immunoSEQ multiplex PCR; the TCRdb copy retains only in-frame clones and omits some. The sample holds around 340,000 clones; over 7% are singletons and the top ten take 0.9% to 1.1%. The sequenced sample consisted of central memory CD4+ T cells from blood. These receptors all stem from a man aged 25-45 years with type 1 diabetes.

The rearrangement joins TRBV11-3 to TRBJ2-7; TRBD1 matches 12 bases. The CDR3 loop spans 15 amino acids. In germline, CDR1 is SGHNT, CDR2 YENEEA. The J segment lost 2 bases and the V segment lost 5 bases, leaving 4 bases of the junction unmatched. The CDR3 loop is CASSPGQGAAYEQYF. The CDR3, as DNA: TGTGCCAGCAGCCCGGGACAGGGGGCGGCCTACGAGCAGTACTTC.

This chain links TRBV5-1 with TRBJ2-3, with D unresolved. The CDR3 has 15 amino acids. The V gene lost 1 base and the J gene lost 3 bases, with 12 bases spanning the gap. Germline CDR1 and CDR2: SGHRS and YFSETQ. CDR3 residues: CASSLRTSRTDTQYF. In DNA form, the CDR3 reads TGCGCCAGCAGCTTGAGGACCTCCAGAACAGATACGCAGTATTTT.

This clone was counted many times. The chain links TRBV10-2 to TRBJ2-7; D is perhaps TRBD1 (6 bases). The CDR3 runs 10 residues. Germline-derived CDR1 and CDR2 are WSHSY and SAAADI. V was trimmed by 10 bases and J by 9 bases, leaving 13 bases between them. CDR3 bases: TGCGCCACATATGGCAGGGGGCAGTACTTC. It codes for CATYGRGQYF.

The chain employs TRBV2 and TRBJ2-7; 7 positions agree with TRBD2. Losses at the gene ends were 7 bases for V and 6 bases for J; bases not matched to a gene: 6. Germline CDR1 and CDR2: SNHLY and FYNNEI. This CDR3 is built from 12 residues. Written as DNA, the CDR3 is TGTGCCAGCAACGGGGAGGGTGTCGAGCAGTACTTC. It translates to CASNGEGVEQYF. Based on the CDR3 plus reference TRBV2 and TRBJ2-7, the full variable domain is EPEVTQTPSHQVTQMGQEVILRCVPISNHLYFYWYRQILGQKVEFLVSFYNNEISEKSEIFDDQFSVERPDGSNFTLKIRSTKLEDSAMYFCASNGEGVEQYFGPGTRLTVT.

This clone has at least ten counts. The chain combines TRBV9 with TRBJ2-3; no firm D call. Germline-derived CDR1 and CDR2 are SGDLS and YYNGEE. The CDR3 has 14 amino acids. V was trimmed by 2 bases and J by 0 bases, leaving 7 bases between them. The CDR3 is CASSVQVSTDTQYF. In nucleotides, the CDR3 is TGTGCCAGCAGCGTTCAGGTTAGCACAGATACGCAGTATTTT.

The V and J genes are TRBV14 and TRBJ2-1, with 11 bases fitting TRBD2. CDR1 is SGHDN and CDR2 is FVKESK in the germline V gene. V dropped 5 bases and J dropped 4; count of bases not matched to a gene: 7. This CDR3 comprises 16 residues. CDR3 loop: CASSTYRLAGYNEQFF. The CDR3 coding sequence is TGTGCCAGCAGCACATACCGACTAGCGGGATACAATGAGCAGTTCTTC.

The chain uses TRBV28 and TRBJ2-1; D is perhaps TRBD2 (5 bases). The CDR3 covers 14 residues. CDR1 is MDHEN, CDR2 SYDVKM, per germline. V was trimmed by 6 bases and J by 4 bases, leaving 13 bases between them. The CDR3 bases are TGTGCCAGCAGCCGTCCGAGGGCTTACAATGAGCAGTTCTTC. It codes for CASSRPRAYNEQFF.

This clone appeared a few times. The gene calls are TRBV7-8 and TRBJ2-7; TRBD1 matches at 9 bases. Per germline, CDR1 SGHVS and CDR2 FQNEAQ. This CDR3 comprises 14 residues. V gave up 3 bases and J gave up 7 bases; unmatched junction bases: 7. CDR3 sequence (DNA): TGTGCCAGCAGCTTTCGACAGGGGGAAGGGGAGCAGTACTTC. This codes for CASSFRQGEGEQYF. Supplemented by reference TRBV7-8 and TRBJ2-7, the full variable domain reads GAGVSQSPRYKVAKRGQDVALRCDPISGHVSLFWYQQALGQGPEFLTYFQNEAQLDKSGLPSDRFFAERPEGSVSTLKIQRTQQEDSAVYLCASSFRQGEGEQYFGPGTRLTVT.

The gene calls are TRBV29-1 and TRBJ1-3; no clear D. V shed 3 bases and J shed 0 bases, with 6 bases lying between them. Germline loops: CDR1 SQVTM, CDR2 ANQGSEA. The CDR3 covers 13 residues. The CDR3 coding sequence is TGCAGCGTTGACGCAGGCTCTGGAAACACCATATATTTT. It is translated as CSVDAGSGNTIYF.